The sequence of this T cell receptor beta chain was determined in a study of regulatory T cells in long-lasting Graves disease. Documented time point: newly diagnosed GD, antithyroid drugs for less than 3 months. PBMC-derived RNA was used for the TCR library. Doctors identified Graves' disease using the American Thyroid Association guidelines. A word on this clonotype: Its antigen is as yet unknown.

For TCR beta, libraries came from iRepertoire HTBI primers and Arm-PCR of CDR3 regions. TCRdb called the multiplex PCR reads again in MiXCR, with one record for every CDR3 protein. Of 580,000 or so distinct CDR3 sequences listed, about 15% are singletons. Study-wide results and caveats: Favoring TRBV28, TRBJ1-2 and TRBJ2-5 was a feature seen in persistent disease.

CDR1 is SGHRS and CDR2 is YFSETQ in the germline V gene. The CDR3 sequence is 15 residues long. V lost 4 bases, J lost 2 bases, and 5 bases stayed unmatched. The same data also contributed to another study, on T cells in Graves' hyperthyroidism and ophthalmopathy. Per that paper: When the TCR CDR3 underwent first-round RT-PCR, the HTBI primer set was used. Ophthalmopathy, which appeared later, was predicted by the model a median about 5.9 months before onset.

This chain joins TRBV5-1 and TRBJ1-4; 7 bases agree with TRBD1. The TCR sequence derives from a man younger than 30 with Graves disease. The sample consisted of peripheral blood mononuclear cells (PBMCs), taken at new diagnosis, from a patient treated with antithyroid drugs. CDR3 protein: CASSEEGATNEKLFF. The CDR3 bases are TGCGCCAGCAGCGAAGAGGGGGCGACTAATGAAAAACTGTTTTTT.